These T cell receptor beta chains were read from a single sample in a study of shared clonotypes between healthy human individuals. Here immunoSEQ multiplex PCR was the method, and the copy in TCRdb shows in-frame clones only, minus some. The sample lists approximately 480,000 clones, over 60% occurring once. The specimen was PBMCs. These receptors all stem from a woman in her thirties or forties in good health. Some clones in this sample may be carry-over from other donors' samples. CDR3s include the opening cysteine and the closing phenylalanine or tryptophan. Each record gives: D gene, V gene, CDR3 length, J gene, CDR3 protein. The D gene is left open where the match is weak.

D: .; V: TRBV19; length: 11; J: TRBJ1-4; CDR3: CASEAAEKLFF
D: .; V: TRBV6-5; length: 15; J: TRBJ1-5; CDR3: CASSPGGGSNQPQHF
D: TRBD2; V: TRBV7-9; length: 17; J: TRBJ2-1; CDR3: CASSRPPRGREYNEQFF
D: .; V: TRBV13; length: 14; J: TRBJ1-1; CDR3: CASSWAKTNTEAFF
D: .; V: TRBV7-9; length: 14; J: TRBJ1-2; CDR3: CASSFPGTKGSYTF
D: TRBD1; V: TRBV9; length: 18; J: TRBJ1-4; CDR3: CASSETGARGATNEKLFF
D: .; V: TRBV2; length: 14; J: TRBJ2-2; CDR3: CASSDRAGAGELFF
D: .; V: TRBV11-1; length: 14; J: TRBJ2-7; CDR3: CASSLRGSQYEQYF
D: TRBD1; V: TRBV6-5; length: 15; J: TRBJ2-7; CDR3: CASSYSWTGGYEQYF
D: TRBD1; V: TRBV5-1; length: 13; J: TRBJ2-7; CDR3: CASSGGQGDEQYF
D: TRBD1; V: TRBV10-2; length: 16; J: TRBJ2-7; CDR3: CASSDPSGTGSYEQYF